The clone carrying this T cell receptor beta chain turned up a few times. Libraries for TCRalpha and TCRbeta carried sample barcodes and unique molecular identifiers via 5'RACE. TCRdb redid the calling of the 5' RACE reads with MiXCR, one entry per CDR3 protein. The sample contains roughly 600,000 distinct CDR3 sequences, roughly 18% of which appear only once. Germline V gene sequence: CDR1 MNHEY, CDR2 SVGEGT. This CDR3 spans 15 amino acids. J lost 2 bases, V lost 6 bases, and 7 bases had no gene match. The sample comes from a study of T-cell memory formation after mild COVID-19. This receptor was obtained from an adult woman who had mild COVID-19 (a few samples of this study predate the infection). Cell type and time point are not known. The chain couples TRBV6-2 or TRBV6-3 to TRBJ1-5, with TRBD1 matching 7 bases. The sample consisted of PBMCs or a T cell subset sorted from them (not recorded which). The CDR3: CASSHGGGGNQPQHF. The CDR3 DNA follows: TGTGCCAGCAGCCACGGAGGGGGCGGCAATCAGCCCCAGCATTTT.